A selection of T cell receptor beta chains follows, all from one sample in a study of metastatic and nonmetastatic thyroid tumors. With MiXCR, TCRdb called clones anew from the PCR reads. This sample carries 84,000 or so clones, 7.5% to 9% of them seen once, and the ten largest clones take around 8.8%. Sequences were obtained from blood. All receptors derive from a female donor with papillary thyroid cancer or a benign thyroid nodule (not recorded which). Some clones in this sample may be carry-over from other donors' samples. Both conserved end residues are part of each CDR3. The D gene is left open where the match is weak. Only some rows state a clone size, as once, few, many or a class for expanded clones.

TGTGCCAGCAGCCCAACGGGGACCAGCTCCTACGAGCAGTACTTC CASSPTGTSSYEQYF TRBJ2-7 NA many TRBV11-2
TGTGCCAGCAGCGCCCTCGGACAGGGAAACGAGCAGTACTTC CASSALGQGNEQYF TRBJ2-7 TRBD1 many TRBV9
TGTGCCAGCAGCAGGACAGGGGACGGGGAGACCCAGTACTTC CASSRTGDGETQYF TRBJ2-5 TRBD1 few TRBV7-7
TGCAGTGTCCAGGGCTCTGGAAACACCATATATTTT CSVQGSGNTIYF TRBJ1-3 NA many TRBV20-1
TGTGCCAGCAGTTTAATAGGATCACCCCTCCACTTT CASSLIGSPLHF TRBJ1-6 NA many TRBV27
TGTGCCAGCAGCCCGACAGCCACAGATACGCAGTATTTT CASSPTATDTQYF TRBJ2-3 NA many TRBV7-9
TGCAGTGCTAGAAACACAGGGGGAGGTACGCAGTATTTT CSARNTGGGTQYF TRBJ2-3 TRBD1 many TRBV20-1
TGTGCCAGCAGCTTTGGGGCGGAGCAGTACTTC CASSFGAEQYF TRBJ2-7 NA many TRBV7-8
TGCGCCAGCAGCCAAGACCCGGCCAAAAACATTCAGTACTTC CASSQDPAKNIQYF TRBJ2-4 NA many TRBV4-1
TGTGCCAGTAGTATAGGAGGTTCAGGAAAAAACACTGAAGCTTTCTTT CASSIGGSGKNTEAFF TRBJ1-1 NA many TRBV19
TGCAGTGCTTTGGCCCTAGCGAACTCCTACAATGAGCAGTTCTTC CSALALANSYNEQFF TRBJ2-1 NA few TRBV20-1
TGTGCCAGCAGTTTAAATAGCGGGGGGGCCCGCGATACGCAGTATTTT CASSLNSGGARDTQYF TRBJ2-3 TRBD2 many TRBV12-3/TRBV12-4
TGTGCCAGCAGTGAAGCTAATCAGCCCCAGCATTTT CASSEANQPQHF TRBJ1-5 NA many TRBV2
TGTGCCAGCAGCACTTCTAGGGTTATACAGACCAATGAGCAGTTCTTC CASSTSRVIQTNEQFF TRBJ2-1 NA many TRBV7-8
TGTGCCAGCAGTGACTTTGATACCGGGTATCTGTTTTTT CASSDFDTGYLFF TRBJ2-2 NA NA TRBV6-1
TGCAGTGCTAGGTCGGTGCGGGGGGGCCCCGAGCAGTACTTC CSARSVRGGPEQYF TRBJ2-7 TRBD2 few TRBV20-1
TGTGCCAGCAGTGACTCTAGCAGGGGCACTGAAGCTTTCTTT CASSDSSRGTEAFF TRBJ1-1 NA few TRBV6-4
TGTGCCAGTAGTATAGAGGACAGAGGGAATGAAAAACTGTTTTTT CASSIEDRGNEKLFF TRBJ1-4 NA many TRBV19
TGTGCCAGCAGCCACGGGACAGAGGAGACCCAGTACTTC CASSHGTEETQYF TRBJ2-5 TRBD1 NA TRBV5-4
TGTGCCACAGCGACAGGGGGCGGAGAGACCCAGTACTTC CATATGGGETQYF TRBJ2-5 TRBD1 many TRBV15
TGCAGCGTTCCGACGTCTCTGGCGGGTTCCTTCAATGGCTACACCTTC CSVPTSLAGSFNGYTF TRBJ1-2 NA few TRBV29-1
TGCGCCAGCAGCTTGGACAATGAGCAGTTCTTC CASSLDNEQFF TRBJ2-1 NA many TRBV5-1
TGTGCCAGCACCGGGCCAGTTAGGGATGGCTACACCTTC CASTGPVRDGYTF TRBJ1-2 NA few TRBV12-3/TRBV12-4
TGTGCCAGCACAGGTCAAGTTTATAGCAATCAGCCCCAGCATTTT CASTGQVYSNQPQHF TRBJ1-5 NA few TRBV6-1
TGTGCCAGCAGAAAACAGGGTCTCCAAGAGACCCAGTACTTC CASRKQGLQETQYF TRBJ2-5 NA many TRBV6-1
TGTGCCAGTGGTTTTGGGGTCGGGACAGCTAGCAATCAGCCCCAGCATTTT CASGFGVGTASNQPQHF TRBJ1-5 TRBD1 many TRBV12-5
TGTGTCAGCAGCCAATACGGTGGGCCCAGGAGTACGCAGTATTTT CVSSQYGGPRSTQYF TRBJ2-3 NA NA TRBV3-1
TGTGCCAGCAGCGAGGGGACAGGCTATAACTCCTACAATGAGCAGTTCTTC CASSEGTGYNSYNEQFF TRBJ2-1 TRBD1 NA TRBV9
TGTGCCAGCAGCGCGCATACCGACTCGGCCCTCTCCAAACTGTTTTTT CASSAHTDSALSKLFF TRBJ1-4 NA many TRBV9
TGTGCCAGTAGTAAGACTCAGAGCAATCAGCCCCAGCATTTT CASSKTQSNQPQHF TRBJ1-5 NA many TRBV19
TGTGCCAGCAGCCTGGGGGGGCTCAATCAGCCCCAGCATTTT CASSLGGLNQPQHF TRBJ1-5 NA many TRBV5-6
TGCAGTGCCGGGACTAGCGTTGACTACAATGAGCAGTTCTTC CSAGTSVDYNEQFF TRBJ2-1 TRBD2 NA TRBV20-1
TGTGCCAGCAGCTTATTAGGGGCTGGCTACACCTTC CASSLLGAGYTF TRBJ1-2 NA many TRBV7-9
TGTGCCAGTAGTATAGACGGGGGAAGCACAGATACGCAGTATTTT CASSIDGGSTDTQYF TRBJ2-3 NA many TRBV19
TGTGCCAGCAGATCGACAGGTTCCTATGGCTACACCTTC CASRSTGSYGYTF TRBJ1-2 NA few TRBV27
TGTGCCAGCAGTTCGGACGGGATGAACACTGAAGCTTTCTTT CASSSDGMNTEAFF TRBJ1-1 NA many TRBV27
TGTGCCGGGACAGGTCGGAACACTGAAGCTTTCTTT CAGTGRNTEAFF TRBJ1-1 TRBD1 many TRBV30
TGTGCCAGCAGCGCCGCCGGGACAGGAGTCTACGAGCAGTACTTC CASSAAGTGVYEQYF TRBJ2-7 TRBD1 many TRBV7-2
TGTGCCAGCACTTCGGACAGGCTCTATGGCTACACCTTC CASTSDRLYGYTF TRBJ1-2 TRBD1 many TRBV27
TGTGCCAGCAACTCTCTAGGGACAGGGGAGAATGAGCAGTTCTTC CASNSLGTGENEQFF TRBJ2-1 TRBD1 many TRBV6-1
TGCAGCGTCTTGGACAAAGCCAAAAACATTCAGTACTTC CSVLDKAKNIQYF TRBJ2-4 NA few TRBV29-1
TGTGCCAGCAGCCAGGGACTGAAGTCCTACGAGCAGTACTTC CASSQGLKSYEQYF TRBJ2-7 NA many TRBV7-2
TGTGCCAGCAGCGTAGCGGGGGGGGATTCACCCCTCCACTTT CASSVAGGDSPLHF TRBJ1-6 NA many TRBV9
TGTGCCAGCAGCTTGGACAGGGTATTGATGGGCACTGAAGCTTTCTTT CASSLDRVLMGTEAFF TRBJ1-1 NA many TRBV5-5
TGTGCCAGCAGTTCCCCAGCGGGGAGCTCCTACAATGAGCAGTTCTTC CASSSPAGSSYNEQFF TRBJ2-1 TRBD2 few TRBV12-3/TRBV12-4
TGTGCCAGCAGGGAAGCGGGCAATGAGCAGTTCTTC CASREAGNEQFF TRBJ2-1 NA few TRBV6-1